The entry below gives a single T cell receptor beta chain sequence along with its context. Sequencing was performed with immunoSEQ multiplex PCR; in TCRdb, only in-frame clones are kept and a portion is missing. The sample has more than 2 million clones, roughly 95% seen once. This sample was taken from a study of shared clonotypes between healthy human individuals. The receptor comes from a man between 18 and 35 years old in good health. The sequenced sample consisted of naive CD4+ T cells sorted from blood. Described subset: CD45RA+ positively selected.

The chain's CDR3 is CSGRRVTEAFF. CDR3 bases: TGCAGCGGGAGGAGGGTGACTGAAGCTTTCTTT. This chain connects TRBV29-1 to TRBJ1-1; D call uncertain. Per germline, CDR1 SQVTM and CDR2 ANQGSEA. The CDR3 is made up of 11 amino acids. V lost 7 bases to trimming and J lost 5 bases, with 11 bases between them.